This paragraph covers one TCR beta chain sequence. The sample holds many counts of this clonotype. The target of this receptor is not known. Per-base qualities were not stored, and no clone one base away is much larger. Flow cytometry had shown CD8+CD57+ cell expansion in the patients selected for sequencing. Every patient had a diagnosis of severe acquired aplastic anemia based on International Study of Aplastic Anemia and Agranulocytosis and Camitta criteria. Patients had received no therapy at the time of blood sampling. In the study, sorted CD4+ and CD8+ blood T cells from patients with severe aplastic anemia and from healthy subjects underwent deep sequencing of TCR repertoires. Patients were enrolled under clinicaltrials.gov protocols 00001620, 01623167, 00001397, 00071045, 00081523 and 00961064 in the USA. Ficoll-Paque density gradient centrifugation was used to isolate peripheral blood mononuclear cells. Before DNA was extracted, CD4+ and CD8+ T cells were sorted using either FACS or magnetic beads.

Genomic DNA was used as template for profiling of TCR beta VDJ combinations and CDR3 sequences. An Illumina HiSeq 2000 was the platform used for TCR repertoire sequencing. As for the original processing: Repertoires were assessed using TRBV/TRBJ rearrangement plots, CDR3 size and DJ length profiles, and Simpson's diversity index. The most abundant DNA sequence in the deep sequencing data was defined as the immunodominant clone. CDR3 amino acid sequences were screened for sharing across subjects and compared with published repertoires and the VDJdb database. The public sequencing data were trimmed at Q25 with fastp and processed into clonotypes with MiXCR by TCRdb, which kept only in-frame beta chains. Each record represents a unique CDR3 protein, reported with the most common genes and DNA among its rows. The V and J calls, along with clone size, are taken from TCRdb and not from the paper's own processing. This sample has 120,000 or so distinct CDR3 sequences in its table, and less than 50% of those were observed once. Jointly, the top ten make up approximately 2.6% of the sample.

This specimen belongs to a study of CD8+CD57+ T cells in acquired aplastic anemia (dated by TCRdb to the late 2010s). Study-level background: A mean of approximately 3 ug of DNA, ranging from about 0.17 to 30 ug, was extracted from sorted CD4+ and CD8+ cells. CD8+CD57+ expansion was defined as frequency above the mean frequency observed in healthy subjects.

The CDR3 holds 14 amino acids from the cysteine to the phenylalanine. This entry keeps only the CDR3 DNA: 42 bases, framed from base 1. The junction carries 16 bases between V and J, which are trimmed by 4 bases and 9 bases respectively. The germline V gene encodes CDR1 MGHRA and CDR2 YSYEKL. Summary of the overall study and its limitations: No significant difference in CD8+ Simpson's diversity was found between patients and healthy controls (P=0.060). Although 25 to 30 CD8+ CDR3 sequences were shared by patients and controls, these sequences appeared highly expressed in patients and within the immunodominant clones of patients.

Sequencing used sorted CD4+, CD8+, or CD8+CD57+ T cells (not recorded which) from PBMCs. The rearrangement combines TRBV4-1 with TRBJ2-1; the D gene is unclear. The TCR was taken from a human donor with aplastic anemia. The base sequence is TGCGCCAGCAGCCGGATAGTAAGGGATGGTGAGCAGTTCTTC. Translated, it reads CASSRIVRDGEQFF.